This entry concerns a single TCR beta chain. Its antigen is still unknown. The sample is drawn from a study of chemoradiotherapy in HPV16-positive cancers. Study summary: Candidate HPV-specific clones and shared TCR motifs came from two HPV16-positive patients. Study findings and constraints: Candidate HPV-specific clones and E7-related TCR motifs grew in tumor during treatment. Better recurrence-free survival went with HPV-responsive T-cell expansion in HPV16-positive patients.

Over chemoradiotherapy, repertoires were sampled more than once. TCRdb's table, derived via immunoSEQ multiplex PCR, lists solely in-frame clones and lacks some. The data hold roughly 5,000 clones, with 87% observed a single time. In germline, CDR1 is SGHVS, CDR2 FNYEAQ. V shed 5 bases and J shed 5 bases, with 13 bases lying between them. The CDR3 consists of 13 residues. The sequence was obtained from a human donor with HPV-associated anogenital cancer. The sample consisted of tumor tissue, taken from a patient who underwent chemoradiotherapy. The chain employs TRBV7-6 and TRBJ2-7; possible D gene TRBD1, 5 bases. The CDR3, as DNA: TGTGCCAGCAGCCAAGGACACTGGAACGAGCAGTACTTC. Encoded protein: CASSQGHWNEQYF.